The source of this T cell receptor beta chain is a study of blood T cell repertoires in COVID-19. Study-level background: The United States, Italy and Spain supplied acute and convalescent COVID-19 samples. From T cells, B-cell-depleted T cells, or PBMCs came the material, which was cDNA or gDNA.

The germline V gene encodes CDR1 SGHTA and CDR2 FQGNSA. CDR3 length: 14 amino acids. Trimming left V 5 bases short and J 0 bases short, with 11 bases between. Per the authors' pipeline: Counts of nucleated cells, estimated from reference gene primer amplification, were obtained. The data were produced by immunoSEQ multiplex PCR, yet TCRdb's version contains in-frame clones alone and is incomplete. The D gene and trimming were derived from the DNA, and the V and J assignments and clone size from that table. Of roughly 160,000 clones listed, roughly four fifths are singletons. Sequencing input: peripheral blood. This rearrangement joins TRBV7-2 to TRBJ2-7; D is uncertain. The clonotype originates from a woman older than 75 with acute or convalescent COVID-19. The CDR3 DNA is TGTGCCAGCAGCCCGATAGTAACCTCCTACGAGCAGTACTTC. Translation gives CASSPIVTSYEQYF.